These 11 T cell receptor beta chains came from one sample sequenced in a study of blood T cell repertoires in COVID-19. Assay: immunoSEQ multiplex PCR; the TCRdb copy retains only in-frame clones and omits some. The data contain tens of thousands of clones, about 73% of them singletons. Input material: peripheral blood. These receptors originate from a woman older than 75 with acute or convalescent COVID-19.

This CDR3 reads CASSLAAAGGVETQYF. The CDR3 DNA sequence: TGCGCCAGCAGCTTGGCAGCAGCGGGAGGCGTAGAGACCCAGTACTTC. The chain links TRBV5-1 to TRBJ2-5, with 9 bases identical to TRBD2. The CDR3 is 16 amino acids. The germline gives CDR1 SGHRS, CDR2 YFSETQ. The V segment lost 0 bases and the J segment 4 bases; nucleotides outside the gene matches: 7.

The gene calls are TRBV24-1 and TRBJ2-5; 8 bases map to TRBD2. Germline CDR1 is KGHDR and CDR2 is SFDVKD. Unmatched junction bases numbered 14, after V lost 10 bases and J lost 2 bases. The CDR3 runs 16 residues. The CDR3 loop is CATATAGEFKQETQYF. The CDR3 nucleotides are TGTGCCACAGCGACAGCGGGAGAGTTTAAACAAGAGACCCAGTACTTC.

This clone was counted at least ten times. CDR3 nucleotide sequence: TGTGCCAGCAGTTACTCGGAGCGGGAGGTACAAGAGACCCAGTACTTC. Translation: CASSYSEREVQETQYF. The chain has TRBV6-6 and TRBJ2-5, with TRBD2 matching over 9 bases. Germline assignment: CDR1 MNHNY and CDR2 SVGAGI (reference sequence). V shed 0 bases and J 2 bases; nucleotides not matched to a gene: 4. CDR3 size: 16 residues.

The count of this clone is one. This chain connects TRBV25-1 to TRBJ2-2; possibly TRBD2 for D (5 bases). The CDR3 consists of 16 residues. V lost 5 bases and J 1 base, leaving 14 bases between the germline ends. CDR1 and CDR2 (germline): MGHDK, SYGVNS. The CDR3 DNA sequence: TGTGCCAGCAGTACGCGTAGTGGGAGGAACACCGGGGAGCTGTTTTTT. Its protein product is CASSTRSGRNTGELFF.

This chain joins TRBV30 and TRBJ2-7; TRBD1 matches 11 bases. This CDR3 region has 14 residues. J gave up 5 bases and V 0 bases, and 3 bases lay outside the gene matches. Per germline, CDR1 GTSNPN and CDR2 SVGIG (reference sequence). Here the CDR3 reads CAWSVWTGGNEQYF. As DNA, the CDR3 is TGTGCCTGGAGTGTATGGACAGGGGGCAACGAGCAGTACTTC.

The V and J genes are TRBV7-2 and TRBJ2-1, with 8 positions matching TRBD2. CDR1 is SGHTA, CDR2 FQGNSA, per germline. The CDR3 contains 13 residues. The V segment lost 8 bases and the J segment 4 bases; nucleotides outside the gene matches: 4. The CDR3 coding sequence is TGTGCCAGCCCAGCGGGAGATTACAATGAGCAGTTCTTC. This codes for CASPAGDYNEQFF.

This CDR3 is CASSPGSNYGYTF. In DNA, the CDR3 is TGTGCCAGCAGTCCCGGGTCTAACTATGGCTACACCTTC. The V and J genes are TRBV12-3 or TRBV12-4 and TRBJ1-2; no definite D call. The CDR3 runs 13 residues. Trimming left V 5 bases short and J 0 bases short, with 7 bases between.

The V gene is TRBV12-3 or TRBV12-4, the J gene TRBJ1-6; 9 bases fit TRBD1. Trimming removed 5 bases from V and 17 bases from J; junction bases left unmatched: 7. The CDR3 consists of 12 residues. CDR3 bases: TGTGCCAGCAGTCGACAGGGACAGGGTGTCCACTTT. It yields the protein CASSRQGQGVHF.

The CDR3 loop reads CSVSGGSPNTGELFF. The CDR3 nucleotides are TGCAGCGTTTCAGGGGGGAGCCCGAACACCGGGGAGCTGTTTTTT. The chain employs TRBV29-1 and TRBJ2-2, with a weak D call TRBD1 (7 bases). This CDR3 spans 15 amino acids. Trimming took off 5 bases at V and 0 bases at J, with 13 bases between the two ends. The germline gives CDR1 SQVTM, CDR2 ANQGSEA.

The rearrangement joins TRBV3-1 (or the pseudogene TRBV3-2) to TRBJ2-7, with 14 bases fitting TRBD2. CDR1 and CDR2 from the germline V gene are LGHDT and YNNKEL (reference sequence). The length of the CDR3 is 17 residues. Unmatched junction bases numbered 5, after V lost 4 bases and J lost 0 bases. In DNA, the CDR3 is TGTGCCAGCAGCCGAACCGGGACTAGCGGGAGCTCCTACGAGCAGTACTTC. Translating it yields CASSRTGTSGSSYEQYF.

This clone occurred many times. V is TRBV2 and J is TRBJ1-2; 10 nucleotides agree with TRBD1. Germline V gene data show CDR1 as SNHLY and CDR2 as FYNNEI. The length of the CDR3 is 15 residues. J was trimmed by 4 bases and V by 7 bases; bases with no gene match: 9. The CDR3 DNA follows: TGTGCCAGCACCCAACGGACAGGGGGGGCCTATGGCTACACCTTC. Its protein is CASTQRTGGAYGYTF.